The rows below give T cell receptor beta chains drawn from one sample of a study of CD8 T cells in ankylosing spondylitis. One entry per CDR3 protein, called by TCRdb with MiXCR from the 5' RACE reads. The repertoire holds 150,000 to 200,000 distinct CDR3 sequences, with 11% as singletons. The sequenced material came from blood, either unsorted or a sorted T cell fraction (not recorded which). These receptors came from a male donor with ankylosing spondylitis or in good health (not recorded which). The CDR3 runs from the conserved cysteine through the conserved F or W. The D gene is left open where the match is weak. Clone size, where shown, is once, few, many, or a class for clones that have expanded.

clone size: many; V gene: TRBV24-1; D gene: NA; J gene: TRBJ2-1; CDR3 DNA: TGTGCCACCAGTGATTCCGTCCAGGGTCTACTCTTC; CDR3 protein: CATSDSVQGLLF
clone size: many; V gene: TRBV4-3; D gene: NA; J gene: TRBJ2-6; CDR3 DNA: TGCGCCAGCAGCCAAGATCCCCTCAGGAGCTCTGGGGCCAACGTCCTGACTTTC; CDR3 protein: CASSQDPLRSSGANVLTF
clone size: NA; V gene: TRBV6-5; D gene: TRBD2; J gene: TRBJ2-7; CDR3 DNA: TGTGCCACCAGTTACTCGCTAGCGGGAGGGCCCGACGAGCAGTACTTC; CDR3 protein: CATSYSLAGGPDEQYF
clone size: NA; V gene: TRBV6-5; D gene: NA; J gene: TRBJ2-7; CDR3 DNA: TGTGCCAGCAGTTACTCGAGAGTAGCGGATCGAAACTCCTACGAGCAGTACTTC; CDR3 protein: CASSYSRVADRNSYEQYF
clone size: NA; V gene: TRBV2; D gene: NA; J gene: TRBJ2-6; CDR3 DNA: TGTGCCAGCAGTGAAGCTGGGGCCAACGTCCTGACTTTC; CDR3 protein: CASSEAGANVLTF
clone size: few; V gene: TRBV11-3; D gene: TRBD2; J gene: TRBJ2-4; CDR3 DNA: TGTGCCAGCAGCTTCCGACTAGCGGGGAGTGCCAAAAACATTCAGTACTTC; CDR3 protein: CASSFRLAGSAKNIQYF
clone size: NA; V gene: TRBV7-2; D gene: NA; J gene: TRBJ1-5; CDR3 DNA: TGTGCCAGCAGCCTCACTGGAGAAGGGGGCAATCAGCCCCAGCATTTT; CDR3 protein: CASSLTGEGGNQPQHF
clone size: medium-sized; V gene: TRBV20-1; D gene: NA; J gene: TRBJ2-3; CDR3 DNA: TGCAGTGCTAGCGGGTCTAGCTGGTACACAGATACGCAGTATTTT; CDR3 protein: CSASGSSWYTDTQYF
clone size: many; V gene: TRBV15; D gene: NA; J gene: TRBJ2-3; CDR3 DNA: TGTGCCACCAGCAGAGATAATGGCGAACCTAGGAAGGCGCGCACAGATACGCAGTATTTT; CDR3 protein: CATSRDNGEPRKARTDTQYF
clone size: many; V gene: TRBV5-6; D gene: TRBD2; J gene: TRBJ2-1; CDR3 DNA: TGTGCCAGCAGCTTACTACTAGCGGGGAAACGGGAGCAGTTCTTC; CDR3 protein: CASSLLLAGKREQFF
clone size: many; V gene: TRBV3-1; D gene: TRBD1; J gene: TRBJ2-7; CDR3 DNA: TGTGCCAGCAGCCAGGGACAGGGATCTTACGAGCAGTACTTC; CDR3 protein: CASSQGQGSYEQYF
clone size: few; V gene: TRBV7-9; D gene: TRBD1; J gene: TRBJ1-5; CDR3 DNA: TGTGCCAGCAGCTTAGCGGGACAGGGGGCTCAGCCCCAGCATTTT; CDR3 protein: CASSLAGQGAQPQHF
clone size: many; V gene: TRBV6-1; D gene: TRBD2; J gene: TRBJ2-3; CDR3 DNA: TGTGCCAGCAGCCGCGTGACTAGCGGGGGGGGCTCAGATACGCAGTATTTT; CDR3 protein: CASSRVTSGGGSDTQYF
clone size: many; V gene: TRBV29-1; D gene: TRBD1; J gene: TRBJ2-3; CDR3 DNA: TGCAGCGTCGAAGGGACCGGGACAGGGGCCACAGATACGCAGTATTTT; CDR3 protein: CSVEGTGTGATDTQYF
clone size: few; V gene: TRBV2; D gene: TRBD2; J gene: TRBJ2-3; CDR3 DNA: TGTGCCAGCACCGGGAGGGAGGATACGCAGTATTTT; CDR3 protein: CASTGREDTQYF
clone size: many; V gene: TRBV10-2; D gene: NA; J gene: TRBJ2-3; CDR3 DNA: TGCGCCAGCGGGACCAACAGGGATACGCAGTATTTT; CDR3 protein: CASGTNRDTQYF
clone size: many; V gene: TRBV12-3/TRBV12-4; D gene: NA; J gene: TRBJ1-3; CDR3 DNA: TGTGCCAGCAGTGCGACAGCAACTGGAAACACCATATATTTT; CDR3 protein: CASSATATGNTIYF
clone size: NA; V gene: TRBV7-2; D gene: TRBD1; J gene: TRBJ2-3; CDR3 DNA: TGTGCCAGCAGCCCAAGGACAGGCGCGAATCAGCCCCAGTATTTT; CDR3 protein: CASSPRTGANQPQYF
clone size: many; V gene: TRBV24-1; D gene: NA; J gene: TRBJ2-3; CDR3 DNA: TGTGCCACCAGTGAGGATACAGGGACAGATACGCAGTATTTT; CDR3 protein: CATSEDTGTDTQYF
clone size: many; V gene: TRBV4-1; D gene: NA; J gene: TRBJ2-7; CDR3 DNA: TGCGCCAGCAGCCAGGTTCCCCTACCCTTC; CDR3 protein: CASSQVPLPF
clone size: many; V gene: TRBV20-1; D gene: NA; J gene: TRBJ2-3; CDR3 DNA: TGCAGTGCTAGTTTGGGGGCCCGGGGGGCTAGAGATACGCAGTATTTT; CDR3 protein: CSASLGARGARDTQYF
clone size: many; V gene: TRBV10-3; D gene: NA; J gene: TRBJ1-2; CDR3 DNA: TGTGCCATCAGTGAGTCCGGGGCTCGGAGTGGCTACACCTTC; CDR3 protein: CAISESGARSGYTF
clone size: NA; V gene: TRBV5-1; D gene: NA; J gene: TRBJ1-5; CDR3 DNA: TGCGCCAGCAGCTTGGCCGAGGGCGATCAGCCCCAGCATTTT; CDR3 protein: CASSLAEGDQPQHF
clone size: NA; V gene: TRBV7-2; D gene: TRBD2; J gene: TRBJ2-1; CDR3 DNA: TGTGCCAGCAGCTTAGATAGCGGGAGAACCAATGAGCAGTTCTTC; CDR3 protein: CASSLDSGRTNEQFF
clone size: many; V gene: TRBV27; D gene: NA; J gene: TRBJ2-2; CDR3 DNA: TGTGCCAGCTTCCCGACTGTTGCGAACACCGGGGAGCTGTTTTTT; CDR3 protein: CASFPTVANTGELFF
clone size: many; V gene: TRBV5-6; D gene: NA; J gene: TRBJ2-7; CDR3 DNA: TGTGCCAGCAGCCCACCGGGCTCTAGCTCCTACGAGCAGTACTTC; CDR3 protein: CASSPPGSSSYEQYF
clone size: few; V gene: TRBV7-8; D gene: TRBD1; J gene: TRBJ2-2; CDR3 DNA: TGTGCCAGCAGCTTCGAACAGGGGGCTTTAGGGGAGCTGTTTTTT; CDR3 protein: CASSFEQGALGELFF
clone size: NA; V gene: TRBV27; D gene: TRBD1; J gene: TRBJ2-6; CDR3 DNA: TGTGCCAGCAAGTTACAGGGGGGATACTCTGGGGCCAACGTCCTGACTTTC; CDR3 protein: CASKLQGGYSGANVLTF
clone size: NA; V gene: TRBV5-4; D gene: TRBD2; J gene: TRBJ2-2; CDR3 DNA: TGTGCCAGCAGCTTGGGCCCGTCCCCCAGAACTAGCGGACAGCTGTTTTTT; CDR3 protein: CASSLGPSPRTSGQLFF
clone size: NA; V gene: TRBV6-6; D gene: TRBD1; J gene: TRBJ2-1; CDR3 DNA: TGTGCCAGCATTCACAGGGGGTCCAGCTCCTACAATGAGCAGTTCTTC; CDR3 protein: CASIHRGSSSYNEQFF
clone size: NA; V gene: TRBV5-1; D gene: NA; J gene: TRBJ2-3; CDR3 DNA: TGCGCCAGCAGCTTTGAAGAGGGGAGTACAGATACGCAGTATTTT; CDR3 protein: CASSFEEGSTDTQYF
clone size: many; V gene: TRBV12-3/TRBV12-4; D gene: NA; J gene: TRBJ2-2; CDR3 DNA: TGTGCCAGCCGTCCGGGGAGGTTTGACGGCGGGGAGCTGTTTTTT; CDR3 protein: CASRPGRFDGGELFF
clone size: many; V gene: TRBV11-2; D gene: NA; J gene: TRBJ2-1; CDR3 DNA: TGTGCCAGCAGCCGGGGACTCGCCCAGGGTGAGCAGTTCTTC; CDR3 protein: CASSRGLAQGEQFF
clone size: few; V gene: TRBV15; D gene: NA; J gene: TRBJ1-1; CDR3 DNA: TGTGCCACAAGGACGAACAGATTCATGAACACTGAAGCTTTCTTT; CDR3 protein: CATRTNRFMNTEAFF
clone size: many; V gene: TRBV10-3; D gene: NA; J gene: TRBJ1-6; CDR3 DNA: TGTGCCATCAGTGCGGGGGCCGAAAATTCACCCCTCCACTTT; CDR3 protein: CAISAGAENSPLHF
clone size: many; V gene: TRBV6-1; D gene: NA; J gene: TRBJ2-7; CDR3 DNA: TGTGCCAGCAGTGAAGCGTGGGAGTACTACGAGCAGTACTTC; CDR3 protein: CASSEAWEYYEQYF
clone size: many; V gene: TRBV12-3/TRBV12-4; D gene: NA; J gene: TRBJ1-1; CDR3 DNA: TGTGCCAGGGGGGTACAGATGAACACTGAAGCTTTCTTT; CDR3 protein: CARGVQMNTEAFF
clone size: NA; V gene: TRBV11-2; D gene: NA; J gene: TRBJ2-6; CDR3 DNA: TGTGTCAGCAGCCCGGGACTTGAGGTGTTTGGGGCCAACGTCCTGACTTTC; CDR3 protein: CVSSPGLEVFGANVLTF
clone size: NA; V gene: TRBV20-1; D gene: NA; J gene: TRBJ2-5; CDR3 DNA: TGCAGTGCTAGGTGGGAGGAGACCCAGTACTTC; CDR3 protein: CSARWEETQYF
clone size: NA; V gene: TRBV20-1; D gene: TRBD1; J gene: TRBJ2-7; CDR3 DNA: TGCAGTGCTAGCTCAGACAGGGACTACGAGCAGTACTTC; CDR3 protein: CSASSDRDYEQYF
clone size: many; V gene: TRBV20-1; D gene: TRBD1; J gene: TRBJ2-5; CDR3 DNA: TGCAGTGCTAGGCCTACAGGGGAAGAGACCCAGTACTTC; CDR3 protein: CSARPTGEETQYF
clone size: NA; V gene: TRBV6-5; D gene: NA; J gene: TRBJ2-5; CDR3 DNA: TGTGCCAGCAGTTACCCGGGGCCTCGAAAGACCCAGTACTTC; CDR3 protein: CASSYPGPRKTQYF
clone size: many; V gene: TRBV7-6; D gene: NA; J gene: TRBJ1-1; CDR3 DNA: TGTGCCAGCAGCTTAGGGCCTCTCACTGAAGCTTTCTTT; CDR3 protein: CASSLGPLTEAFF
clone size: NA; V gene: TRBV27; D gene: TRBD2; J gene: TRBJ2-1; CDR3 DNA: TGTGCCAGCAGTTTAGGGACTAGCGGGAGGTTTGGTAATGAGCAGTTCTTC; CDR3 protein: CASSLGTSGRFGNEQFF